This T cell receptor beta chain was obtained from a study of CD8+ T cells in alopecia areata. Study summary: Treated patients received oral tofacitinib, 5 to 10 mg twice daily.

Study results and limitations: Elevated clonality characterized lesional scalp relative to normal scalp, particularly in alopecia totalis/universalis.

RNA, once extracted, was reverse transcribed into cDNA for use as the sequencing template. The protocol was immunoSEQ multiplex PCR, while the TCRdb copy is restricted to in-frame clones and leaves out a portion. Here the sample spans 150,000 to 200,000 clones, approximately 57% being singletons. CDR1 is MNHNS, CDR2 SASEGT, per germline. The V gene end was trimmed by 7 bases and the J gene end by 2 bases; junction bases not matched to a gene: 6. There are 15 residues in the CDR3. Notes on this clone: Its antigen is not identified.

Noted treatment: oral pan-JAK inhibitor, 5-10 mg twice daily. Sampling of alopecia areata patients yielded lesional scalp punch biopsies as well as peripheral blood. The sample in question was CD4+ T cells sorted from blood, obtained at week 24, from a patient treated with tofacitinib. The TCR sequence derives from a human donor with alopecia areata. The chain carries TRBV6-1 and TRBJ2-1; TRBD1 aligns across 9 bases. CDR3 residues: CASTLDRGPYNEQFF. The CDR3 bases are TGTGCCAGCACTCTGGACAGGGGTCCCTACAATGAGCAGTTCTTC.